The rows below give T cell receptor beta chains drawn from one sample of a study of cytomegalovirus exposure and HLA in healthy donors. Data came from immunoSEQ multiplex PCR; TCRdb stores just in-frame clones and leaves some out. The repertoire consists of roughly 93,000 clones, with around 78% occurring once and the leading ten covering 0.45% to 0.6%. Sequencing was carried out using PBMCs. The receptors originated from a man between 25 and 39 years old in good health and CMV-seronegative. Both conserved end residues are trimmed from each CDR3. A clone size is listed for some rows: how often the clone was seen (once, few, many), or a class if it is expanded.

size: .
V: TRBV5-4
J: TRBJ2-1
CDR3: ASSLTSGSHEQF

size: .
V: TRBV19
J: TRBJ1-2
CDR3: ASSNSGQGSWGYT

size: .
V: TRBV5-1
J: TRBJ2-7
CDR3: ASSVQGSYEQY

size: .
V: TRBV19
J: TRBJ1-6
CDR3: ASKETGGRSPLH

size: .
V: TRBV11-3
J: TRBJ2-1
CDR3: ASSSTPDGLYYNEQF

size: .
V: TRBV2
J: TRBJ1-3
CDR3: ASRPLQSSGNTIY

size: .
V: TRBV4-2
J: TRBJ2-5
CDR3: ASSQTGGGETQY

size: .
V: TRBV15
J: TRBJ2-2
CDR3: ATSRVWLSGGAIAGELF

size: .
V: TRBV10-2
J: TRBJ1-1
CDR3: ASRTETEAF

size: .
V: TRBV6-6
J: TRBJ2-7
CDR3: ASQAIGGYEQY

size: .
V: TRBV15
J: TRBJ2-1
CDR3: ATSRERRDYNEQF

size: few
V: TRBV6-5
J: TRBJ1-2
CDR3: ASIAGGAGYGYT

size: .
V: TRBV9
J: TRBJ1-1
CDR3: ASSVGTGVTEAF

size: .
V: TRBV5-4
J: TRBJ1-3
CDR3: ASSFDTSSGNTIY

size: .
V: TRBV7-2
J: TRBJ1-5
CDR3: ASSSDRGAGNQPQH

size: .
V: TRBV19
J: TRBJ1-1
CDR3: ASSIQLTGTRGAF